Described below is a single T cell receptor (beta chain) sequence and its context. No antigen is known for it. TCRdb used MiXCR to reprocess the 5' RACE reads, holding one entry per CDR3 protein. The sample has around 450,000 distinct CDR3 sequences; 13% to 15% are singletons. CDR1 is SGHNT, CDR2 YENEEA, per germline. Between the trimmed V and J ends, which lost 0 bases and 10 bases, there was a span of 10 bases. The CDR3 runs to 13 residues. This specimen belongs to a study of identical twins. General observations from the study: For monozygotic twins, models underestimated out-of-frame TCR alpha sharing. Insertions were fewer in abundant cord blood beta clonotypes, whereas memory repertoires showed none of this pattern.

The same sample was also studied in work on yellow fever vaccine responses in identical twins.

The sequencing sample was made of CD4+ T cells sorted from blood. The chain joins TRBV11-3 to TRBJ2-4; D possibly corresponds to TRBD2 (5 bases). The TCR originated in a woman under 30 in good health. DNA for the CDR3: TGTGCCAGCAGCTTAGATATGAGGGCAATTCAGTACTTC. Translated, it gives CASSLDMRAIQYF.